This is a list of T cell receptor beta chains from one sample in a study of OX40 agonist ivuxolimab in advanced cancers. Only in-frame clones appear in the TCRdb table, and some are missing; sequencing was by immunoSEQ multiplex PCR. Of about 110,000 clones in the sample, about nine tenths were seen once. The sample consisted of CD4+ or CD8+ T cells sorted from blood, taken in a trial of the OX40 agonist ivuxolimab. The receptor set was obtained from an adult with an advanced solid tumor such as melanoma, head and neck, liver or kidney cancer. The CDR3 runs from the conserved cysteine through the conserved F or W. Fields, in order: D gene, clone size, V gene, J gene, CDR3 protein, CDR3 DNA. D genes are given only for firm matches. The size entry is marked missing in some rows and otherwise reads once, few, many or a size class.

d_gene: .; abundance: .; v_gene: TRBV5-8; j_gene: TRBJ1-5; CDR3aa: CASSLSGPYSNQPQHF; CDR3nt: TGTGCCAGCAGCCTCTCGGGGCCCTATAGCAATCAGCCCCAGCATTTT
d_gene: .; abundance: .; v_gene: TRBV10-1; j_gene: TRBJ2-7; CDR3aa: CASSDNRDNEQYF; CDR3nt: TGCGCCAGCAGTGATAACAGGGACAACGAGCAGTACTTC
d_gene: .; abundance: .; v_gene: TRBV28; j_gene: TRBJ2-3; CDR3aa: CASNLLGRGTDTQYF; CDR3nt: TGTGCCAGCAACCTCCTTGGCAGGGGCACAGATACGCAGTATTTT
d_gene: TRBD1; abundance: .; v_gene: TRBV11-2; j_gene: TRBJ1-6; CDR3aa: CASSVTGYGSPLHF; CDR3nt: TGTGCCAGCAGCGTGACAGGGTATGGCTCACCCCTCCACTTT
d_gene: .; abundance: .; v_gene: TRBV18; j_gene: TRBJ1-1; CDR3aa: CASSPRPGDEAFF; CDR3nt: TGTGCCAGCTCACCAAGGCCCGGGGATGAAGCTTTCTTT
d_gene: .; abundance: .; v_gene: TRBV28; j_gene: TRBJ2-1; CDR3aa: CASTGGGATRGDEQFF; CDR3nt: TGTGCCAGCACCGGGGGCGGGGCAACCCGGGGGGATGAGCAGTTCTTC
d_gene: .; abundance: .; v_gene: TRBV6-5; j_gene: TRBJ1-2; CDR3aa: CASSSDRDYGYTF; CDR3nt: TGTGCCAGCAGCTCAGACAGAGACTATGGCTACACCTTC
d_gene: .; abundance: .; v_gene: TRBV18; j_gene: TRBJ1-3; CDR3aa: CASSSQGSGNTIYF; CDR3nt: TGTGCCAGCTCAAGTCAGGGATCTGGAAACACCATATATTTT
d_gene: .; abundance: .; v_gene: TRBV19; j_gene: TRBJ2-4; CDR3aa: CASSISAQTGDIQYF; CDR3nt: TGTGCCAGTAGTATTTCTGCCCAAACCGGGGACATTCAGTACTTC
d_gene: TRBD1; abundance: .; v_gene: TRBV7-9; j_gene: TRBJ1-1; CDR3aa: CASSRITGDVSEAFF; CDR3nt: TGTGCCAGCAGCCGGATAACAGGGGACGTGTCCGAAGCTTTCTTT
d_gene: .; abundance: .; v_gene: TRBV6-1; j_gene: TRBJ2-6; CDR3aa: CASRGGVSGANVLTF; CDR3nt: TGTGCCAGCAGAGGAGGGGTCTCTGGGGCCAACGTCCTGACTTTC
d_gene: .; abundance: .; v_gene: TRBV4-1; j_gene: TRBJ1-1; CDR3aa: CASSHLVGYTEAFF; CDR3nt: TGCGCCAGCAGCCACCTGGTAGGGTACACTGAAGCTTTCTTT
d_gene: .; abundance: .; v_gene: TRBV18; j_gene: TRBJ1-4; CDR3aa: CASSPPGGPNEKLFF; CDR3nt: TGTGCCAGCTCACCTCCCGGAGGGCCAAATGAAAAACTGTTTTTT
d_gene: TRBD1; abundance: .; v_gene: TRBV28; j_gene: TRBJ2-7; CDR3aa: CASSTPDRGVYEQYF; CDR3nt: TGTGCCAGCAGTACCCCGGACAGGGGGGTCTACGAGCAGTACTTC
d_gene: .; abundance: .; v_gene: TRBV7-9; j_gene: TRBJ2-3; CDR3aa: CASSSKGPAVRGTQYF; CDR3nt: TGTGCCAGCAGCTCAAAGGGACCGGCAGTACGGGGTACGCAGTATTTT
d_gene: .; abundance: .; v_gene: TRBV19; j_gene: TRBJ1-5; CDR3aa: CASKEALQPQHF; CDR3nt: TGTGCCAGTAAAGAGGCCCTTCAGCCCCAGCATTTT
d_gene: TRBD1; abundance: once; v_gene: TRBV7-3; j_gene: TRBJ1-2; CDR3aa: CASSPDRGYGYTF; CDR3nt: TGTGCCAGCAGCCCAGACAGGGGCTATGGCTACACCTTC
d_gene: .; abundance: .; v_gene: TRBV27; j_gene: TRBJ2-5; CDR3aa: CASSFSPRETQYF; CDR3nt: TGTGCCAGCAGTTTTTCCCCCCGGGAGACCCAGTACTTC
d_gene: .; abundance: .; v_gene: TRBV6-5; j_gene: TRBJ2-2; CDR3aa: CASSLTGWTGELFF; CDR3nt: TGTGCCAGCAGTTTGACGGGGTGGACCGGGGAGCTGTTTTTT
d_gene: TRBD1; abundance: once; v_gene: TRBV12-5; j_gene: TRBJ1-3; CDR3aa: CASGLPSTGHRKAGNTIYF; CDR3nt: TGTGCTAGTGGTTTGCCCTCGACAGGGCATAGGAAGGCTGGAAACACCATATATTTT
d_gene: TRBD1; abundance: .; v_gene: TRBV28; j_gene: TRBJ1-5; CDR3aa: CASSPSRGGNQPQHF; CDR3nt: TGTGCCAGCAGTCCTTCCAGGGGGGGCAATCAGCCCCAGCATTTT
d_gene: .; abundance: .; v_gene: TRBV18; j_gene: TRBJ2-5; CDR3aa: CASSPQRRETQYF; CDR3nt: TGTGCCAGCTCACCACAACGACGGGAGACCCAGTACTTC